This T cell receptor beta chain was obtained from a study of human T cells and chemical hapten exposure. As for the study in general: Slight volume differences across pooled libraries mainly accounted for varying per-sample TCR yields.

Time point of the sample: healthy volunteer bleed at 2 weeks. Unseparated into fractions, whole blood served as the source from which total RNA was extracted. The ends lost 7 bases at V and 7 bases at J; junction bases unmatched: 12. CDR1 is SNHLY and CDR2 is FYNNEI in the germline V gene. The CDR3 has 15 residues. MiXCR, applied by TCRdb to the RACE reads, yields one record per CDR3 protein. The table has around 130,000 distinct CDR3 sequences, approximately 8.3% seen once. V is TRBV2 and J is TRBJ2-1; TRBD2 agrees at 8 bases. The origin of this receptor is a male donor in good health. Some clones in this sample may be carry-over from other donors' samples. Material: whole blood. CDR3 coding DNA: TGTGCCAGCACTAAGGTAGTACTAGCGGCGAATGAGCAGTTCTTC. Translating gives CASTKVVLAANEQFF. The full variable domain, completed using reference TRBV2 and TRBJ2-1, is EPEVTQTPSHQVTQMGQEVILRCVPISNHLYFYWYRQILGQKVEFLVSFYNNEISEKSEIFDDQFSVERPDGSNFTLKIRSTKLEDSAMYFCASTKVVLAANEQFFGPGTRLTVL.